These 21 T cell receptor beta chains share one sample of origin, sequenced in a study of cytomegalovirus exposure and HLA in healthy donors. PCR was performed using 60 Vbeta and 13 Jbeta primers. Only in-frame clones appear in the TCRdb table, and some are missing; sequencing was by immunoSEQ multiplex PCR. There are approximately 190,000 clones in the sample; about 87% occur only once, and about 1.2% lies in the top ten. Sequencing was performed on PBMCs. The receptors derive from a man younger than 45 in good health and CMV-seronegative.

This chain connects TRBV7-2 to TRBJ2-5; D might be TRBD2 (6 bases). Germline loops: CDR1 SGHTA, CDR2 FQGNSA. V lost 1 base to trimming and J lost 5 bases, with 14 bases between them. There are 15 residues in the CDR3. This CDR3 is CASSLVPLARETQYF. The DNA of the CDR3 is TGTGCCAGCAGCTTAGTACCACTAGCCCGGGAGACCCAGTACTTC. The full variable domain, its missing parts supplied by reference TRBV7-2 and TRBJ2-5, is GAGVSQSPSNKVTEKGKDVELRCDPISGHTALYWYRQSLGQGLEFLIYFQGNSAPDKSGLPSDRFSAERTGGSVSTLTIQRTQQEDSAVYLCASSLVPLARETQYFGPGTRLLVL.

The rearrangement links TRBV28 to TRBJ2-5; no firm D call. The DNA end is a closer match to TRBJ2-7, so the J assignment may be wrong. The CDR3 has 12 residues. Per the germline V gene, CDR1 is MDHEN and CDR2 is SYDVKM. CDR3 in amino acids: CASSTTAYEQYF. The CDR3 DNA reads as TGTGCCAGCAGTACAACAGCCTACGAGCAGTACTTC.

V and J are TRBV9 and TRBJ2-1; perhaps TRBD2 as D (7 bases). This CDR3 region has 15 residues. Germline V lookup: CDR1 SGDLS, CDR2 YYNGEE. V gave up 3 bases and J gave up 0 bases, with 10 bases separating them. CDR3 nucleotide sequence: TGTGCCAGCAGCGAGGGGGGGCGCTCCTACAATGAGCAGTTCTTC. As protein: CASSEGGRSYNEQFF.

The rearrangement uses TRBV7-2 and TRBJ2-7; tentatively, D is TRBD2 (6 bases). The germline V gene encodes CDR1 SGHTA and CDR2 FQGNSA. V was clipped by 4 bases and J by 2 bases, with 15 bases between them. This CDR3 comprises 15 residues. This chain's CDR3 is CASSSPTGEAYEQYF. DNA of the CDR3: TGTGCCAGCAGCTCCCCGACGGGGGAGGCCTACGAGCAGTACTTC. Filled out from reference TRBV7-2 and TRBJ2-7, the complete variable domain reads GAGVSQSPSNKVTEKGKDVELRCDPISGHTALYWYRQSLGQGLEFLIYFQGNSAPDKSGLPSDRFSAERTGGSVSTLTIQRTQQEDSAVYLCASSSPTGEAYEQYFGPGTRLTVT.

V is TRBV25-1 and J is TRBJ2-3; 12 bases map to TRBD2. V lost 4 bases to trimming and J lost 8 bases; unmatched junction nucleotides: 7. CDR1 and CDR2 (germline): MGHDK, SYGVNS. This CDR3 comprises 15 residues. CDR3 protein: CASSAASGGAGTQYF. The CDR3 coding sequence is TGTGCCAGCAGTGCTGCTAGCGGGGGGGCGGGTACGCAGTATTTT.

The V call is TRBV9, the J call TRBJ1-2; TRBD1 agrees at 7 bases. CDR3 length: 18 residues. V was clipped by 3 bases and J by 5 bases; unmatched bases: 19. CDR1 is SGDLS and CDR2 is YYNGEE in the germline V gene. The CDR3 nucleotides read TGTGCCAGCAGCGAGTTGGCCGGGACAGCGCTCCCCCCTTATGGCTACACCTTC. The encoded protein is CASSELAGTALPPYGYTF.

The CDR3 is CASSWGTDQFF. CDR3 coding DNA: TGTGCCAGCAGCTGGGGGACAGACCAGTTCTTC. This chain connects TRBV5-6 to TRBJ2-1; TRBD1 aligns across 7 bases. The CDR3 contains 11 residues. Germline V gives CDR1 SGHDT, CDR2 YYEEEE. V trimming: 3 bases; J trimming: 13 bases; junction bases outside the gene matches: 4. The full variable domain, completed using reference TRBV5-6 and TRBJ2-1, is DAGVTQSPTHLIKTRGQQVTLRCSPKSGHDTVSWYQQALGQGPQFIFQYYEEEERQRGNFPDRFSGHQFPNYSSELNVNALLLGDSALYLCASSWGTDQFFGPGTRLTVL.

The rearrangement uses TRBV30 and TRBJ1-6; D not certain. Germline assignment: CDR1 GTSNPN and CDR2 SVGIG (reference sequence). V was cut by 0 bases and J by 8 bases, with 23 bases left in between. This CDR3 region has 18 residues. The CDR3 sequence: CAWSVLRQALLVDSPLHF. As DNA, the CDR3 is TGTGCCTGGAGTGTACTCAGGCAGGCCCTATTGGTTGATTCACCCCTCCACTTT.

The chain is built from TRBV5-5 and TRBJ2-4; 7 bases are shared with TRBD2. The CDR3 covers 15 residues. The germline V gene has CDR1 SGHKS and CDR2 YYEKEE (reference sequence). The V and J ends lost 1 base and 1 base, in that order; junction bases with no gene match: 2. The CDR3 DNA follows: TGTGCCAGCAGCTTGCTCGGGGGGGCCAAAAACATTCAGTACTTC. Encoded protein: CASSLLGGAKNIQYF.

The chain carries TRBV28 and TRBJ2-7; 10 bases match TRBD1. The germline V gene encodes CDR1 MDHEN and CDR2 SYDVKM. J was trimmed by 0 bases and V by 4 bases; bases with no gene match: 0. This CDR3 comprises 14 residues. DNA of the CDR3: TGTGCCAGCAGTTGGGACAGGGGCTCCTACGAGCAGTACTTC. This translates into CASSWDRGSYEQYF.

This chain uses TRBV6-1 with TRBJ2-7, with D possibly matching TRBD2 (7 bases). V gave up 3 bases and J gave up 0 bases, with 15 bases separating them. The CDR3 covers 16 residues. Germline values: CDR1 MNHNS, CDR2 SASEGT. CDR3 protein: CASSDWGRGSSYEQYF. The CDR3 region has the DNA TGTGCCAGCAGTGATTGGGGGAGGGGGAGCTCCTACGAGCAGTACTTC.

The chain has TRBV28 and TRBJ1-3, with 8 positions matching TRBD1. CDR1 is MDHEN and CDR2 is SYDVKM in the germline V gene. Germline trimming cut 5 bases from V and 4 bases from J; bases unmatched to any gene: 4. CDR3 length: 14 residues. The CDR3, as DNA: TGTGCCAGCAGTCCGGACAGGGTCGGAAACACCATATATTTT. It translates to CASSPDRVGNTIYF.

The V call is TRBV27, the J call TRBJ2-7, with 9 bases that match TRBD1. Looked up from germline, CDR1 is MNHEY and CDR2 is SMNVEV (reference sequence). V dropped 5 bases and J dropped 1; count of bases not matched to a gene: 6. The CDR3 length is 15 residues. CDR3 protein: CASSAATGGSYEQYF. The CDR3 bases are TGTGCCAGCAGTGCTGCGACAGGGGGATCCTACGAGCAGTACTTC.

V is TRBV7-2 and J is TRBJ2-1; TRBD2 agrees at 15 bases. The germline V gene encodes CDR1 SGHTA and CDR2 FQGNSA. V lost 6 bases, J lost 4 bases, and 7 bases stayed unmatched. CDR3 size: 17 residues. CDR3 coding DNA: TGTGCCAGCAGAACGGGACTAGCGGGGGGCTTGTACAATGAGCAGTTCTTC. It yields the protein CASRTGLAGGLYNEQFF.

The V gene is TRBV7-9, the J gene TRBJ2-2; D may be TRBD2 (6 bases). Germline CDR1 and CDR2: SEHNR and FQNEAQ (reference sequence). The CDR3 is made up of 17 amino acids. The ends were cut back, 7 bases at V and 2 bases at J, with 20 bases in the middle. CDR3 sequence: CASTAVTRRANTGELFF. The CDR3 DNA reads as TGTGCCAGCACCGCCGTAACCCGGAGGGCCAACACCGGGGAGCTGTTTTTT.

The chain uses TRBV20-1 and TRBJ1-1; D is ambiguous. The V end lost 6 bases, the J end lost 8 bases, and 13 bases lay between the germline ends. The germline CDR1 and CDR2 sequences are DFQATT and SNEGSKA (reference sequence). The CDR3 covers 11 residues. CDR3 DNA: TGCAGTGCCTCCGAGTCCTTGGAAGCTTTCTTT. Protein: CSASESLEAFF.

J is TRBJ1-5 and V is TRBV27; TRBD1 aligns across 8 bases. This CDR3 comprises 15 residues. Germline values: CDR1 MNHEY, CDR2 SMNVEV (reference sequence). J was trimmed by 6 bases and V by 5 bases; bases with no gene match: 9. The CDR3 reads CASSGTGQAGQPQHF. CDR3 nucleotide sequence: TGTGCCAGCAGTGGGACAGGCCAAGCAGGTCAGCCCCAGCATTTT.

The J gene is TRBJ2-7, the V gene TRBV5-4, with TRBD2 identical over 8 bases. V gave up 3 bases and J gave up 7 bases; unmatched junction bases: 9. The germline V gene has CDR1 SGHNT and CDR2 YYREEE (reference sequence). CDR3 size: 14 residues. CDR3 DNA sequence: TGTGCCAGCAGCTCCCTCCGGGAGGGCCGGGAGCAGTACTTC. Protein sequence: CASSSLREGREQYF. Combining the CDR3 with reference TRBV5-4 and TRBJ2-7 gives the whole variable domain ETGVTQSPTHLIKTRGQQVTLRCSSQSGHNTVSWYQQALGQGPQFIFQYYREEENGRGNFPPRFSGLQFPNYSSELNVNALELDDSALYLCASSSLREGREQYFGPGTRLTVT.

The rearrangement links TRBV28 to TRBJ2-7; the D is unclear. CDR1 and CDR2 from the germline V gene are MDHEN and SYDVKM. V was trimmed by 1 base and J by 6 bases, leaving 10 bases between them. CDR3 length: 13 residues. The CDR3 nucleotides are TGTGCCAGCAGTTTATCCCCCCTCCCCGAGCAGTACTTC. It codes for CASSLSPLPEQYF.

The V gene is TRBV11-1, the J gene TRBJ2-7; TRBD1 aligns across 9 bases. The CDR3 length is 15 residues. Unmatched junction bases numbered 8, after V lost 5 bases and J lost 3 bases. Germline V gives CDR1 SGHAT, CDR2 FQDESV (reference sequence). The CDR3 protein is CASSVTGGADYEQYF. The CDR3 region has the DNA TGTGCCAGCAGCGTCACAGGGGGCGCGGACTACGAGCAGTACTTC. Supplemented by reference TRBV11-1 and TRBJ2-7, the full variable domain reads EAEVAQSPRYKITEKSQAVAFWCDPISGHATLYWYRQILGQGPELLVQFQDESVVDDSQLPKDRFSAERLKGVDSTLKIQPAELGDSAMYLCASSVTGGADYEQYFGPGTRLTVT.

CDR3 nucleotides: TGTGCCAGCTCCGGAGGGCTGGATGGAAACACCATATATTTT. Its protein product is CASSGGLDGNTIYF. The chain links TRBV28 to TRBJ1-3; no reliable D call. Germline CDR1 MDHEN, CDR2 SYDVKM. The V end was cut by 8 bases, the J end by 3 bases, with 14 bases between. CDR3 length: 14 residues.